This T cell receptor (beta chain) was identified in a study of shared clonotypes between healthy human individuals. This CDR3 contains 14 residues. The germline CDR1 and CDR2 sequences are SGHRS and YFSETQ. Trimming shortened V by 0 bases and J by 7 bases, and 11 bases separated the two germline ends. Sequenced by immunoSEQ multiplex PCR; TCRdb stores in-frame clones only, minus some. There are 2 million to 2.5 million clones in the sample; roughly 90% occur only once, and more than 0.35% lies in the top ten. The receptor comes from a man between 18 and 29 years old in good health. Some clones in this sample may be carry-over from other donors' samples. Input material: naive CD4+ T cells from PBMCs. Subset here: CD45RA+ positively selected. V and J are TRBV5-1 and TRBJ1-5; D gene uncertain. CDR3: CASSLEGRSQPQHF. CDR3 coding DNA: TGCGCCAGCAGCTTGGAAGGGAGGTCACAGCCCCAGCATTTT.